The entry that follows covers one T cell receptor (beta chain) sequence. The data were taken from a study of cytomegalovirus exposure and HLA in healthy donors. The V end was cut by 2 bases, the J end by 4 bases, with 11 bases between. Germline lookup yields CDR1 SGHTA and CDR2 FQGTGA. This CDR3 has 14 amino acids. This PCR relied on a set of 60 Vbeta primers and 13 Jbeta primers. Clones were read by immunoSEQ multiplex PCR, and TCRdb kept only the in-frame ones, dropping some. The table for this sample gives around 74,000 clones. The TCR sequence derives from a man aged 30 to 45 in good health and CMV-seronegative. Sequencing used PBMCs. The V call is TRBV7-3, the J call TRBJ1-2; a weak D match, TRBD1 (5 bases). CDR3 protein: CASSLQGGSYGYTF. In DNA, the CDR3 is TGTGCCAGCAGCTTACAGGGCGGTAGCTATGGCTACACCTTC.